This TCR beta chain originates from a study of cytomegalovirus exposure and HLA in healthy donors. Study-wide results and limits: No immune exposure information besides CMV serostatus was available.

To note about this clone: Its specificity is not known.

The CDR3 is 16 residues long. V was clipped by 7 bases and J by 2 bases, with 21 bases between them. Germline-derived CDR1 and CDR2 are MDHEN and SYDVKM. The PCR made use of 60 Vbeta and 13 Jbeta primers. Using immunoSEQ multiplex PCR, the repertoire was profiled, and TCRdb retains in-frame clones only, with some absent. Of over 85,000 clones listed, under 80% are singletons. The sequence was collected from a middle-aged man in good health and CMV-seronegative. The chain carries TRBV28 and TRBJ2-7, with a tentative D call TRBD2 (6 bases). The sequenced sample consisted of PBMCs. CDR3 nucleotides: TGTGCCAGCACCCAAAACAGACTAGGCTTAACCTACGAGCAGTACTTC. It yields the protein CASTQNRLGLTYEQYF. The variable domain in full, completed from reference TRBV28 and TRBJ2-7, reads DVKVTQSSRYLVKRTGEKVFLECVQDMDHENMFWYRQDPGLGLRLIYFSYDVKMKEKGDIPEGYSVSREKKERFSLILESASTNQTSMYLCASTQNRLGLTYEQYFGPGTRLTVT.